These 30 T cell receptor beta chains share one sample of origin, sequenced in a study of blood T cell repertoires in COVID-19. Assay used: immunoSEQ multiplex PCR; TCRdb lists only in-frame clones, some missing. The table records about 200,000 clones, roughly 84% of them present only once. Input material: peripheral blood. The receptors derive from a man aged 50 to 59 with active or convalescent COVID-19.

The rearrangement links TRBV29-1 to TRBJ2-1; TRBD2 matches 8 bases. CDR1 is SQVTM and CDR2 is ANQGSEA in the germline V gene. After removal of 6 bases from V and 5 bases from J, the junction contained 6 bases not matched to a gene. This CDR3 region has 13 residues. Here the CDR3 DNA reads TGCAGCGTCTCGACTAGCGCGGACAATGAGCAGTTCTTC. Translation: CSVSTSADNEQFF.

The chain recombines TRBV7-9 with TRBJ2-7; no reliable D call. The CDR3 covers 13 residues. V gave up 5 bases and J gave up 1 base, with 9 bases separating them. Germline V gene sequence: CDR1 SEHNR, CDR2 FQNEAQ (reference sequence). The CDR3 DNA sequence: TGTGCCAGCAGCCCCGAGAGGTCCTACGAGCAGTACTTC. Its protein product is CASSPERSYEQYF.

V and J are TRBV7-6 and TRBJ1-6, with 8 bases that match TRBD1. CDR3 length: 16 amino acids. V was pared by 4 bases and J by 7 bases, with 9 bases of the junction left unmatched. Per the germline V gene, CDR1 is SGHVS and CDR2 is FNYEAQ. The CDR3 DNA follows: TGTGCCAGCAGCTATTCCGGGACAGGTTCCAATTCACCCCTCCACTTT. It translates to CASSYSGTGSNSPLHF.

This chain uses TRBV2 with TRBJ2-1, with D maybe TRBD1 (7 bases). The CDR3 runs to 15 residues. V shed 6 bases and J shed 4 bases, with 16 bases lying between them. Germline loops: CDR1 SNHLY, CDR2 FYNNEI. Here the CDR3 DNA reads TGTGCCAGCAGCAGACAGGGAGGCGGGTACAATGAGCAGTTCTTC. Residues: CASSRQGGGYNEQFF.

The chain recombines TRBV9 with TRBJ2-1; a weak D match, TRBD2 (6 bases). The CDR3 covers 15 residues. With 4 bases removed from V and 1 base from J, the gap between germline ends came to 12 bases. The germline V gene has CDR1 SGDLS and CDR2 YYNGEE. The DNA for the CDR3 is TGTGCCAGCAGCAGACTAGGCGGGTCCTACAATGAGCAGTTCTTC. It translates to CASSRLGGSYNEQFF.

This chain links TRBV18 with TRBJ2-2, with D uncertain. The V end lost 0 bases, the J end lost 4 bases, and 15 bases lay between the germline ends. Germline CDR1 KGHSH, CDR2 LQKENI. The CDR3 runs 17 residues. CDR3 nucleotides: TGTGCCAGCTCACCACCGACCAGTATCCCGGGCACCGGGGAGCTGTTTTTT. It codes for CASSPPTSIPGTGELFF.

This rearrangement joins TRBV5-5 to TRBJ1-6; 9 bases map to TRBD1. After removal of 4 bases from V and 7 bases from J, the junction contained 3 bases not matched to a gene. Germline V gene lookup returns CDR1 SGHKS and CDR2 YYEKEE (reference sequence). This CDR3 region has 14 residues. The CDR3 region has the DNA TGTGCCAGCAGCCGACAGGGGGGAAATTCACCCCTCCACTTT. Amino acid sequence: CASSRQGGNSPLHF. The variable domain in full, with the rest retrieved from reference TRBV5-5 and TRBJ1-6, is DAGVTQSPTHLIKTRGQQVTLRCSPISGHKSVSWYQQVLGQGPQFIFQYYEKEERGRGNFPDRFSARQFPNYSSELNVNALLLGDSALYLCASSRQGGNSPLHFGNGTRLTVT.

The chain employs TRBV5-1 and TRBJ1-1; the D gene is possibly TRBD1 (5 bases). Per the germline V gene, CDR1 is SGHRS and CDR2 is YFSETQ. Trimming removed 0 bases at V and 1 base at J, with 13 bases between. The CDR3 runs to 16 residues. This CDR3 reads CASSLAGWQGNTEAFF. CDR3 DNA sequence: TGCGCCAGCAGCTTGGCGGGTTGGCAGGGGAACACTGAAGCTTTCTTT. The complete variable domain, with remaining parts taken from reference TRBV5-1 and TRBJ1-1, reads KAGVTQTPRYLIKTRGQQVTLSCSPISGHRSVSWYQQTPGQGLQFLFEYFSETQRNKGNFPGRFSGRQFSNSRSEMNVSTLELGDSALYLCASSLAGWQGNTEAFFGQGTRLTVV.

The chain recombines TRBV18 with TRBJ2-5, with D possibly being TRBD2 (6 bases). Between the trimmed V and J ends, which lost 1 base and 5 bases, there was a span of 14 bases. The CDR3 loop spans 15 amino acids. The germline gives CDR1 KGHSH, CDR2 LQKENI. The CDR3 region is CASSPRGTLGETQYF. Here the CDR3 DNA reads TGTGCCAGCTCACCACGGGGGACTCTAGGGGAGACCCAGTACTTC.

The V and J genes are TRBV6-6 and TRBJ1-2; perhaps TRBD1 as D (5 bases). Germline V gene data show CDR1 as MNHNY and CDR2 as SVGAGI (reference sequence). CDR3 size: 14 residues. Between the trimmed V and J ends, which lost 3 bases and 7 bases, there was a span of 15 bases. CDR3 loop: CASSYQEGRGGYTF. The CDR3 region has the DNA TGTGCCAGCAGTTATCAGGAGGGGCGAGGTGGCTACACCTTC.

The chain is built from TRBV2 and TRBJ1-6, with D perhaps TRBD1 (6 bases). The CDR3 runs to 15 residues. V gave up 6 bases and J gave up 10 bases, with 19 bases separating them. CDR1 is SNHLY, CDR2 FYNNEI, per germline. CDR3 loop: CASSLTGLTGSPLHF. The DNA for the CDR3 is TGTGCCAGCAGCCTTACAGGGCTTACTGGGTCACCCCTCCACTTT.

The chain employs TRBV15 and TRBJ1-5; no clear D. CDR1 and CDR2 from the germline V gene are LNHNV and YYDKDF (reference sequence). The CDR3 is made up of 15 amino acids. The V end was cut by 0 bases, the J end by 5 bases, with 11 bases between. The CDR3 DNA follows: TGTGCCACCAGCAGAGATCATGGCGGTTATCAGCCCCAGCATTTT. It encodes CATSRDHGGYQPQHF.

The V call is TRBV28, the J call TRBJ2-7, with TRBD2 matching 8 bases. Germline CDR1 and CDR2: MDHEN and SYDVKM. J lost 1 base, V lost 3 bases, and 5 bases had no gene match. There are 15 residues in the CDR3. The CDR3 loop reads CASSLGVAGSYEQYV. The CDR3 nucleotides are TGTGCCAGCAGTTTGGGGGTAGCGGGGTCCTACGAGCAGTACGTC.

V usage is TRBV11-2 and J usage is TRBJ2-1; 10 nucleotides match TRBD2. V shed 2 bases, J shed 4 bases, and the junction held 2 bases outside the gene matches. Germline-derived CDR1 and CDR2 are SGHAT and FQNNGV. The CDR3 covers 15 residues. Here the CDR3 DNA reads TGTGCCAGCAGCTTAACTAGCGGGGTGTACAATGAGCAGTTCTTC. Translation gives CASSLTSGVYNEQFF.

V is TRBV4-3 and J is TRBJ2-1; D is perhaps TRBD2 (6 bases). With 0 bases removed from V and 14 bases from J, the gap between germline ends came to 20 bases. The germline V gene encodes CDR1 LGHNA and CDR2 YSLEER. The CDR3 covers 15 residues. CDR3 nucleotides: TGCGCCAGCAGCCAAGATTGCACGGAGGGTCTTTTGGAGTTCTTC. This encodes CASSQDCTEGLLEFF.

This chain links TRBV11-2 with TRBJ2-2, with D possibly being TRBD2 (5 bases). V lost 6 bases, J lost 6 bases, and 14 bases lay in between. CDR3 length: 14 residues. Germline V gene data show CDR1 as SGHAT and CDR2 as FQNNGV. The DNA for the CDR3 is TGTGCCAGCAGTTCCCTCCGAGGGCCCGGGGAGCTGTTTTTT. Its protein product is CASSSLRGPGELFF.

The rearrangement joins TRBV2 to TRBJ2-1; 13 bases align to TRBD2. The CDR3 covers 15 residues. J gave up 9 bases and V 6 bases, and 8 bases lay outside the gene matches. Germline values: CDR1 SNHLY, CDR2 FYNNEI. CDR3 loop: CASRVLAGGPGEQFF. The CDR3 bases are TGTGCCAGCAGGGTACTAGCGGGGGGGCCCGGTGAGCAGTTCTTC.

V is TRBV11-3 and J is TRBJ2-1; 7 bases are a match to TRBD2. CDR1 and CDR2 (germline): SGHNT, YENEEA. CDR3 length: 12 amino acids. V dropped 6 bases and J dropped 7; count of bases not matched to a gene: 3. The CDR3 here is CASRGEGNEQFF. The CDR3 nucleotides read TGTGCCAGCAGGGGGGAGGGGAATGAGCAGTTCTTC. The full variable domain, with the rest looked up from reference TRBV11-3 and TRBJ2-1, is EAGVVQSPRYKIIEKKQPVAFWCNPISGHNTLYWYLQNLGQGPELLIRYENEEAVDDSQLPKDRFSAERLKGVDSTLKIQPAELGDSAVYLCASRGEGNEQFFGPGTRLTVL.

This chain connects TRBV6-2 or TRBV6-3 to TRBJ2-3; 11 nucleotides align to TRBD2. The CDR3 consists of 15 residues. Per germline, CDR1 MNHEY and CDR2 SVGEGT. Trimming cost V 3 bases and J 6 bases; bases outside gene matches: 5. For the CDR3, the DNA is TGTGCCAGCAGTTATAGCGGGGGGGCATCGGATACGCAGTATTTT. Translated, it gives CASSYSGGASDTQYF.

This clone was seen a handful of times. The chain is built from TRBV6-5 and TRBJ1-5, with a tentative D call TRBD1 (5 bases). This CDR3 has 14 amino acids. Trimming removed 6 bases at V and 3 bases at J, with 12 bases between. Looked up from germline, CDR1 is MNHEY and CDR2 is SVGAGI. CDR3 protein: CASSLTGVNQPQHF. Written as DNA, the CDR3 is TGTGCCAGCAGCCTTACGGGGGTCAATCAGCCCCAGCATTTT.

J is TRBJ2-2 and V is TRBV28; weak D call: TRBD1 (6 bases). The CDR3 is 15 amino acids. V gave up 5 bases and J gave up 6 bases, with 16 bases separating them. Germline V gene sequence: CDR1 MDHEN, CDR2 SYDVKM. DNA for the CDR3: TGTGCCAGCAGTACAACAGGGTACGGCGCCGGGGAGCTGTTTTTT. Translated, it gives CASSTTGYGAGELFF.

J is TRBJ2-2 and V is TRBV18; 7 nucleotides match TRBD1. In germline, CDR1 is KGHSH, CDR2 LQKENI. This CDR3 contains 16 residues. V shed 3 bases, J shed 1 base, and the junction held 5 bases outside the gene matches. The CDR3, as DNA: TGTGCCAGCTCACCCCAGGGGGAACGGAACACCGGGGAGCTGTTTTTT. Amino acids: CASSPQGERNTGELFF.

V is TRBV6-5 and J is TRBJ2-1; D is possibly TRBD1 (5 bases). Germline assignment: CDR1 MNHEY and CDR2 SVGAGI. The CDR3 covers 13 residues. Deletions cut 5 bases from V and 4 bases from J, with 9 bases between. DNA of the CDR3: TGTGCCAGCAGTACTGGGGCATACAATGAGCAGTTCTTC. Translated: CASSTGAYNEQFF.

The chain links TRBV6-5 to TRBJ2-7; 9 bases map to TRBD1. Germline CDR1 reads MNHEY; CDR2 reads SVGAGI. This CDR3 is built from 14 residues. J gave up 1 base and V 6 bases, and 4 bases lay outside the gene matches. The CDR3 reads CASRTGTGSYEQYF. DNA for the CDR3: TGTGCCAGCAGGACCGGGACAGGGTCCTACGAGCAGTACTTC.

This sequence joins TRBV7-8 and TRBJ1-1, with 7 bases aligning to TRBD1. The CDR3 runs to 11 residues. CDR1 is SGHVS, CDR2 FQNEAQ, per germline. With V trimmed by 4 bases and J by 9 bases, 2 bases remained unmatched. The CDR3 sequence: CASSWGQQAFF. DNA of the CDR3: TGTGCCAGCAGCTGGGGACAGCAAGCTTTCTTT.

V usage is TRBV3-1 (or the pseudogene TRBV3-2) and J usage is TRBJ2-3; 7 nucleotides line up with TRBD2. The CDR3 consists of 16 residues. CDR1 LGHDT and CDR2 YNNKEL come from the germline V gene (reference sequence). After removal of 4 bases from V and 4 bases from J, the junction contained 11 bases not matched to a gene. CDR3 loop: CASSPRLAPTADTQYF. Here the CDR3 DNA reads TGTGCCAGCAGCCCCAGACTAGCCCCCACGGCAGATACGCAGTATTTT.

The chain uses TRBV29-1 and TRBJ2-7; D uncertain. The V gene lost 4 bases and the J gene lost 3 bases, with 10 bases spanning the gap. Per germline, CDR1 SQVTM and CDR2 ANQGSEA. This CDR3 is 12 amino acids long. CDR3 protein: CSVVGTRYEQYF. CDR3 bases: TGCAGCGTTGTTGGTACGCGCTACGAGCAGTACTTC.

This clone was found a few times. This chain joins TRBV27 and TRBJ2-1, with 11 bases matching TRBD2. Unmatched junction bases numbered 9, after V lost 2 bases and J lost 9 bases. The germline V gene encodes CDR1 MNHEY and CDR2 SMNVEV (reference sequence). The CDR3 has 16 residues. In nucleotides, the CDR3 is TGTGCCAGCAGTTTACCTAGCGGGGGGATGGTGGGTGAGCAGTTCTTC. Protein: CASSLPSGGMVGEQFF.

The V and J genes are TRBV19 and TRBJ1-2, with 7 bases identical to TRBD1. The CDR3 loop spans 17 amino acids. J was trimmed by 4 bases and V by 3 bases; bases with no gene match: 14. CDR1 and CDR2 from the germline V gene are LNHDA and SQIVND (reference sequence). The CDR3 DNA reads as TGTGCCAGTAGTATCGCGGCAGGGGGACTTAGTATCTATGGCTACACCTTC. This codes for CASSIAAGGLSIYGYTF.

The genes are TRBV29-1 and TRBJ1-3, with D uncertain. The CDR3 consists of 11 residues. CDR1 is SQVTM, CDR2 ANQGSEA, per germline. Trimming took off 6 bases at V and 4 bases at J, with 7 bases between the two ends. CDR3 loop: CSVHTGNTIYF. CDR3 in DNA: TGCAGCGTCCACACCGGAAACACCATATATTTT.